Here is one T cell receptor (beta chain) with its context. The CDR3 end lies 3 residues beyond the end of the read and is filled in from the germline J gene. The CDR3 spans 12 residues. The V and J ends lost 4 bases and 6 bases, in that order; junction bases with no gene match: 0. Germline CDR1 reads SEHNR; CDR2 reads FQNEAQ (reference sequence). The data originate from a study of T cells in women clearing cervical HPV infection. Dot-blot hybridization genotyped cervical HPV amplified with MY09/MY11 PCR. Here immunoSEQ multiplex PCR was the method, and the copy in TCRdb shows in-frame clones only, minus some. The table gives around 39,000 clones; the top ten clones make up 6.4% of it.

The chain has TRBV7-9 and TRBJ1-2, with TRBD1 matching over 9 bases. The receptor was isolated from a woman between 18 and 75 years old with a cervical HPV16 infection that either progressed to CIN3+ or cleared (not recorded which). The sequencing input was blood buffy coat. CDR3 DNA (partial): TGTGCCAGCAGCTGGACAGGGGATGGC. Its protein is CASSWTGDG. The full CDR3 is CASSWTGDGYTF.